The clone carrying this TCR beta chain was detected only a few times. One end of the junction is discordant with germline, which a read error may explain. Generated by immunoSEQ multiplex PCR, the TCRdb table keeps only in-frame clones and is missing some. Of 140,000 or so clones listed, about four fifths are singletons. The sample belongs to a study of cytotoxic CD8 clonotypes in ibrutinib-treated CLL. In germline, CDR1 is SEHNR, CDR2 FQNEAQ (reference sequence). The CDR3 extends over 8 amino acids. This chain uses TRBV7-9 with TRBJ2-7; possible D gene TRBD1, 6 bases. The starting material was PBMCs, obtained after 12 months of ibrutinib treatment. The TCR comes from a human donor with chronic lymphocytic leukemia. CDR3 sequence reads: CATRQGSF. The CDR3 DNA is TGTGCCACCCGCCAGGGGAGCTTC.